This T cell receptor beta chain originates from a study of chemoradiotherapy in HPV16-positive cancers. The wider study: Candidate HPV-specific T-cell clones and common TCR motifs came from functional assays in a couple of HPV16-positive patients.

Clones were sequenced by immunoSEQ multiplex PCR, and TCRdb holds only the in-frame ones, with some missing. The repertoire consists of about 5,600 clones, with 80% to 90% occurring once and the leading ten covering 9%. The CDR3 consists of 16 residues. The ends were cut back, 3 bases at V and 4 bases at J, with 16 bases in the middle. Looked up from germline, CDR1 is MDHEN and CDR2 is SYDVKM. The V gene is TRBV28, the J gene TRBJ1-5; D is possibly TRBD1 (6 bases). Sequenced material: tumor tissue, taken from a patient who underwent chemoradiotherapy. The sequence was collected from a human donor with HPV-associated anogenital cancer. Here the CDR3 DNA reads TGTGCCAGCAGTTTTGGATTGGCAGGGGAAAATCAGCCCCAGCATTTT. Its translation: CASSFGLAGENQPQHF.